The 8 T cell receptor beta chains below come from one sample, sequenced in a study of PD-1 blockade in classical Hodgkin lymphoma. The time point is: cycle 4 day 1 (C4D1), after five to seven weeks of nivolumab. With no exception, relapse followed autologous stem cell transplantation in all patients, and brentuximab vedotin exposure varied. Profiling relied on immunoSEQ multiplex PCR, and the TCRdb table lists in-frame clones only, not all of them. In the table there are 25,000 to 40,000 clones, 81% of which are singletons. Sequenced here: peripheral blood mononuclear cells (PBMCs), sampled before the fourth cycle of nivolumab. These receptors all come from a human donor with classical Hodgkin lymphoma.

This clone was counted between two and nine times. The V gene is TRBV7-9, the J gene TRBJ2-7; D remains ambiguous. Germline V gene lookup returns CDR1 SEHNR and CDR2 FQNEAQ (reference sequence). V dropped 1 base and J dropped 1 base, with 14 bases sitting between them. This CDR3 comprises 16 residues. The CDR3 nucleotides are TGTGCCAGCAGCTTAGTTGGTGGGAAAAAGTCCTACGAGCAGTACTTC. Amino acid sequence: CASSLVGGKKSYEQYF.

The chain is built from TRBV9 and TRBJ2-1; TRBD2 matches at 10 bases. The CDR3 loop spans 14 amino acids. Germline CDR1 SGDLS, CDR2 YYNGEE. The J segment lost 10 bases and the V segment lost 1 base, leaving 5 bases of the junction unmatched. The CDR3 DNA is TGTGCCAGCAGCGTATCGGCTAGCGGGGGAGAGCAGTTCTTC. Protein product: CASSVSASGGEQFF.

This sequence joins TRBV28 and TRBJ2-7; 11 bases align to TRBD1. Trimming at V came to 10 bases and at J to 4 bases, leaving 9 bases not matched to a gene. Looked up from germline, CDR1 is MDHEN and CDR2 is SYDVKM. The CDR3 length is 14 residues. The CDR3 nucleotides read TGTGCCACCCGACCTGGACAGGGGGCTTACGAGCAGTACGTC. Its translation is CATRPGQGAYEQYV.

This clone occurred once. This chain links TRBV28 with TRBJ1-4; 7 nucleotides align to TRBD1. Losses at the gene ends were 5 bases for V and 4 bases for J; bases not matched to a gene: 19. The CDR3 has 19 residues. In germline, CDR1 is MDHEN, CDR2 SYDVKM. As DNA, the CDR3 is TGTGCCAGCAGTCCACCGCCGGAAAACGAGGGGGCTGGTAATGAAAAACTGTTTTTT. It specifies CASSPPPENEGAGNEKLFF.

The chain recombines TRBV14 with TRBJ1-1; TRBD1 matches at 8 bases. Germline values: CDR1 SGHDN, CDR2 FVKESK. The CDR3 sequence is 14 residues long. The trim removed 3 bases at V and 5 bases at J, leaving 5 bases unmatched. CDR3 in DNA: TGTGCCAGCAGCCATACAGGGGGAAGGACTGAAGCTTTCTTT. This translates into CASSHTGGRTEAFF.

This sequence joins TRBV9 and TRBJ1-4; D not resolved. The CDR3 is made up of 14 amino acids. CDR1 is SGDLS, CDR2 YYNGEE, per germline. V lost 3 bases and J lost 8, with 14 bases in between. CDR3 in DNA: TGTGCCAGCAGCGAGGGCCTCTCTGGAGAAAAACTGTTTTTT. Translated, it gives CASSEGLSGEKLFF.

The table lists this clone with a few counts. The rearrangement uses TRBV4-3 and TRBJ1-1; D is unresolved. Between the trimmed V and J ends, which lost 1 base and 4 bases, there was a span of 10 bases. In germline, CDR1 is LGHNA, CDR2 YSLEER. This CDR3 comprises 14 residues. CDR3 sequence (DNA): TGCGCCAGCAGCCAAGTTTCCCTGGGCACTGAAGCTTTCTTT. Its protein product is CASSQVSLGTEAFF.

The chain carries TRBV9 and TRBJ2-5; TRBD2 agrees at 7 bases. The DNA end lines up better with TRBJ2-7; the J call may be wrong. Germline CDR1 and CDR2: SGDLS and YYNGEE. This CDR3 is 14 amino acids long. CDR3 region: CASSVGRMSYEQYF. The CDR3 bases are TGTGCCAGCAGCGTCGGGAGGATGTCCTACGAGCAGTACTTC.